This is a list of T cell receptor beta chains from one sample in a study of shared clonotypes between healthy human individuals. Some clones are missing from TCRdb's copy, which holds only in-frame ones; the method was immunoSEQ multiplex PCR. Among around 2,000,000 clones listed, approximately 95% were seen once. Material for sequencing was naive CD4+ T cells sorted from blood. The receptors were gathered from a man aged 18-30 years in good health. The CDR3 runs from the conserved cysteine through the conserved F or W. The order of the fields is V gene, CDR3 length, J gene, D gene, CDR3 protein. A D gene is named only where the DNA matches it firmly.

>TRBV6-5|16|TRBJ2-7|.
CASSYSSQRSSYEQYF
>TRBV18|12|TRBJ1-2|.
CASSPSGYGYTF
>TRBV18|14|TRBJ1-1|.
CASSPRGGATEAFF
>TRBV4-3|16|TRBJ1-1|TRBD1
CASSLQGAGGNTEAFF
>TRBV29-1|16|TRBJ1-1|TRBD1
CSVGALPGQGFTEAFF
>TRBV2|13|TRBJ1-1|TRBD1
CASSQDRAPEAFF
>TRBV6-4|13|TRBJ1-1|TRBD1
CASSRGLDTEAFF
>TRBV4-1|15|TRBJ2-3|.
CASSQDKGGRDTQYF
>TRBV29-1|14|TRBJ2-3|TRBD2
CSATGRINTDTQYF
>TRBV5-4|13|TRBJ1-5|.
CASSQDTNQPQHF